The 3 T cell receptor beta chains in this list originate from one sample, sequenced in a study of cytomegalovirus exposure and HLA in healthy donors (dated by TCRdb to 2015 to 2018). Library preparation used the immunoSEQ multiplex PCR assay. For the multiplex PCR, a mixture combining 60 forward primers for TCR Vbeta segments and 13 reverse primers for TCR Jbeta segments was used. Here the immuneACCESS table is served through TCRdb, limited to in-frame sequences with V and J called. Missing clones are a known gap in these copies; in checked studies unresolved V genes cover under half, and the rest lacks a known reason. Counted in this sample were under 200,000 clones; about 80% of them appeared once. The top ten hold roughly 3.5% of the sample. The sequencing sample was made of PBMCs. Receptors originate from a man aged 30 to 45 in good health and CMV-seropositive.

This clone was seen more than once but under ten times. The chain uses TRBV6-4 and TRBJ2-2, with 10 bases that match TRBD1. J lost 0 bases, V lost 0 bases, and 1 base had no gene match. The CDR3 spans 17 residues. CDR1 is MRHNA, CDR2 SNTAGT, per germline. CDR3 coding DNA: TGTGCCAGCAGTGACTCGACAGGGGGCGCGAACACCGGGGAGCTGTTTTTT. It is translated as CASSDSTGGANTGELFF.

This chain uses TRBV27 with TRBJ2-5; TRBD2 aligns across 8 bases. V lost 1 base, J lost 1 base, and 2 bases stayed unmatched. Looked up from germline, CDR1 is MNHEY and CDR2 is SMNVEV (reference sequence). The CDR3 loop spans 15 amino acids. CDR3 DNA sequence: TGTGCCAGCAGTTTATGGCGGGGGGCCCAAGAGACCCAGTACTTC. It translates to CASSLWRGAQETQYF.

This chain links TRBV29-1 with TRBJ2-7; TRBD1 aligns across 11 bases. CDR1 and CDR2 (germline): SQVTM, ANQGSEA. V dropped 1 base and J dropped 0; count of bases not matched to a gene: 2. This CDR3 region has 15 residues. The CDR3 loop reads CSVEAGTGGSYEQYF. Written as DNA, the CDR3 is TGCAGCGTTGAAGCCGGGACAGGGGGCTCCTACGAGCAGTACTTC.